These T cell receptor beta chains were read from a single sample in a study of cytomegalovirus exposure and HLA in healthy donors. Repertoires were generated with immunoSEQ multiplex PCR, while TCRdb's copy carries only in-frame clones and drops some. The sample contains about 160,000 clones, roughly 80% of which appear only once. Material for sequencing was PBMCs. The receptors derive from a young man in good health and CMV-seronegative. The CDR3 runs from the conserved cysteine through the conserved F or W. The D gene is left open where the match is weak.

>TRBJ2-7|TRBV11-2|.
TGTGCCAGCAGCCCTCTTACTTTGAGCTCCTACGAGCAGTACTTC
CASSPLTLSSYEQYF
>TRBJ2-1|TRBV19|TRBD2
TGTGCCAGTAGTGTACCGGGACTAGCGGGAGACCTGAACAATGAGCAGTTCTTC
CASSVPGLAGDLNNEQFF
>TRBJ1-2|TRBV30|TRBD1
TGTGCCTGGAGTGTAATGGGACAGGGATACGGAGGCTATGGCTACACCTTC
CAWSVMGQGYGGYGYTF
>TRBJ2-7|TRBV27|TRBD1
TGTGCCAGCAGCCCGACAGGGGTCGAGCAGTACTTC
CASSPTGVEQYF
>TRBJ1-5|TRBV28|.
TGTGCCAGCAGTTTATTGGTCAGTACCGACAATCAGCCCCAGCATTTT
CASSLLVSTDNQPQHF
>TRBJ2-5|TRBV5-1|TRBD2
TGCGCCAGCAGCGCATCTAGCGGGGTGACCCAGTACTTC
CASSASSGVTQYF
>TRBJ2-7|TRBV28|.
TGTGCCAGCAGTCCTGACAGGACCTCCTACGAGCAGTACTTC
CASSPDRTSYEQYF
>TRBJ2-7|TRBV5-4|TRBD1
TGTGCCAGCAGCCCAGGGACAGGAATTTCCTACGAGCAGTACTTC
CASSPGTGISYEQYF
>TRBJ2-3|TRBV6-1|.
TGTGCCAGCAGGGGGCCTGGCACAGATACGCAGTATTTT
CASRGPGTDTQYF
>TRBJ1-2|TRBV28|.
TGTGCCACCTTACGGGGAGGTGGCTACACCTTC
CATLRGGGYTF
>TRBJ1-1|TRBV7-9|.
TGTGCCAGCAGCTTAGTCGGGGATTACAACACTGAAGCTTTCTTT
CASSLVGDYNTEAFF
>TRBJ2-2|TRBV19|TRBD2
TGTGCCAGTACCTGGGGGGGAGGCACCGGGGAGCTGTTTTTT
CASTWGGGTGELFF
>TRBJ2-3|TRBV5-6|TRBD1
TGTGCCAGCAGCAAACAGGGGTATTCAGATACGCAGTATTTT
CASSKQGYSDTQYF
>TRBJ2-5|TRBV11-2|.
TGTGCCAGCAGTTATGAAGAGACCCAGTACTTC
CASSYEETQYF
>TRBJ2-1|TRBV10-3|.
TGTGCCATCAGGGGCGCCAGCTCCTACAATGAGCAGTTCTTC
CAIRGASSYNEQFF